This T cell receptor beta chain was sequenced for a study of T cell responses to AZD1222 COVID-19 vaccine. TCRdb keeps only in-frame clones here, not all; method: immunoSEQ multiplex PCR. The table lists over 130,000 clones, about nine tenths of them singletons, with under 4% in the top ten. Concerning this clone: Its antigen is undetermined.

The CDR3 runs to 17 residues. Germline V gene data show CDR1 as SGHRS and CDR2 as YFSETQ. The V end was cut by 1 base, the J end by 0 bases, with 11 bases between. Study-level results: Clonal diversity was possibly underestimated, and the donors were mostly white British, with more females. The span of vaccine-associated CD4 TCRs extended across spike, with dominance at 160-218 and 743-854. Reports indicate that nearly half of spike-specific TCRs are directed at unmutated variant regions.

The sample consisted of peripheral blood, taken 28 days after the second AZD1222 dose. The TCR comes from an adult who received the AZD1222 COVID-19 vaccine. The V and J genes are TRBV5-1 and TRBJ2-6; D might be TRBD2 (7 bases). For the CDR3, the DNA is TGCGCCAGCAGCTTGCGAGGGGGGGACTCTGGGGCCAACGTCCTGACTTTC. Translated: CASSLRGGDSGANVLTF.